The clone carrying this TCR beta chain was detected many times. The antigen is not known. TCRdb used MiXCR to reprocess the reads, holding one entry per CDR3 protein. The profile shows approximately 250,000 distinct CDR3 sequences, around an eighth of them singletons. The sample belongs to a study of T cell repertoires in cytomegalovirus infection. Overall study: Shared public TCR beta signatures pointed to both CMV infection and a matching HLA type. Whole-study findings and limits: Summed frequency of public TCR beta families distinguished CMV carriers with the relevant HLA. Dominating the ex vivo response were HLA-C-restricted CMV-specific TCR beta clonotypes.

Trimming stripped 4 bases from V and 6 bases from J, with 10 bases between. This CDR3 has 13 amino acids. The germline CDR1 and CDR2 sequences are SGHTA and FQGNSA. V and J are TRBV7-2 and TRBJ1-5; D is unclear. This sequence was found in a human donor in good health (CMV status not recorded). Some clones in this sample may be carry-over from other donors' samples. The sample comprised PBMCs. As DNA, the CDR3 is TGTGCCAGCAGCTCGCCGGACCGTCAGCCCCAGCATTTT. Its protein product is CASSSPDRQPQHF.